This is a list of T cell receptor beta chains from one sample in a study of shared clonotypes between healthy human individuals. Repertoires were generated with immunoSEQ multiplex PCR, while TCRdb's copy carries only in-frame clones and drops some. The sample contains about 1.1 million clones, about 72% of which appear only once. Sequencing was carried out using memory CD4+ T cells from PBMCs. The receptors derive from a young man in good health. Some clones in this sample may be carry-over from other donors' samples. The CDR3 runs from the conserved cysteine through the conserved F or W. The D gene is left open where the match is weak. Size is omitted from some rows. Given values are once, few, many or a class for expanded clones.

>TRBD2|TRBJ2-7|-|TRBV2
CASSRGLAVTYEQYF
TGTGCCAGCAGCCGAGGACTAGCGGTCACTTACGAGCAGTACTTC
>-|TRBJ1-1|-|TRBV2
CATSRAGGGTEAFF
TGTGCCACCTCTAGAGCGGGGGGGGGTACTGAAGCTTTCTTT
>-|TRBJ2-7|-|TRBV28
CASSPPGTQSAYEQYF
TGTGCCAGCAGTCCACCCGGGACTCAGTCCGCTTACGAGCAGTACTTC
>-|TRBJ1-2|-|TRBV4-1
CASSQGYAGTSPYGYTF
TGCGCCAGCAGCCAAGGCTACGCCGGGACATCCCCTTATGGCTACACCTTC
>-|TRBJ1-1|-|TRBV18
CASSPGLKAEAFF
TGTGCCAGCTCACCGGGACTTAAGGCTGAAGCTTTCTTT
>-|TRBJ1-4|once|TRBV29-1
CSVEDQAGLGEKLFF
TGCAGCGTTGAAGATCAAGCAGGGTTAGGTGAAAAACTGTTTTTT
>-|TRBJ2-3|-|TRBV7-2
CASSLNGGSTDTQYF
TGTGCCAGCAGCTTAAATGGCGGGAGCACAGATACGCAGTATTTT
>TRBD1|TRBJ2-3|-|TRBV9
CASSVDRADTQYF
TGTGCCAGCAGTGTCGACAGGGCAGATACGCAGTATTTT
>TRBD1|TRBJ1-2|-|TRBV2
CASRDEGAYGYTF
TGTGCCAGCAGGGACGAGGGGGCCTATGGCTACACCTTC
>-|TRBJ1-2|-|TRBV5-4
CASSSPLETGTSYGYTF
TGTGCCAGCAGCTCCCCACTCGAGACAGGCACCAGCTATGGCTACACCTTC
>TRBD1|TRBJ2-7|-|TRBV5-8
CASSSGSGTGGSYEQYF
TGTGCCAGCAGCTCGGGGTCCGGGACAGGGGGATCCTACGAGCAGTACTTC
>TRBD2|TRBJ2-1|-|TRBV10-3
CAISEHTSGSEYNEQFF
TGTGCCATCAGTGAGCATACTAGCGGGAGCGAGTACAATGAGCAGTTCTTC
>-|TRBJ2-5|-|TRBV2
CASSVIRGETQYF
TGTGCCAGCAGCGTCATAAGGGGGGAGACCCAGTACTTC
>TRBD1|TRBJ2-1|once|TRBV9
CASSAIDRGSEQFF
TGTGCCAGCAGCGCCATCGACAGGGGGAGTGAGCAGTTCTTC
>-|TRBJ1-4|-|TRBV7-2
CASSLNGNRPNEKLFF
TGTGCCAGCAGCTTAAATGGGAACAGACCAAATGAAAAACTGTTTTTT
>TRBD1|TRBJ2-2|-|TRBV7-2
CASSPSGTGFGGGELFF
TGTGCCAGCAGCCCATCCGGGACAGGCTTCGGCGGCGGGGAGCTGTTTTTT
>TRBD1|TRBJ2-1|-|TRBV7-9
CASSFRDSVYNEQFF
TGTGCCAGCAGCTTCCGGGACAGCGTATACAATGAGCAGTTCTTC
>-|TRBJ1-2|-|TRBV19
CASSPSGTNYGYTF
TGTGCCAGTAGTCCTTCAGGTACTAACTATGGCTACACCTTC
>TRBD1|TRBJ2-7|-|TRBV19
CASMGDRGSHEQYF
TGTGCCAGTATGGGGGACAGGGGCTCCCACGAGCAGTACTTC
>-|TRBJ1-1|few|TRBV7-9
CASSFIRQNTEAFF
TGTGCCAGCAGCTTTATACGGCAGAACACTGAAGCTTTCTTT
>-|TRBJ2-7|-|TRBV7-9
CASSLAWTTTETYEQYF
TGTGCCAGCAGCTTAGCCTGGACCACGACGGAAACTTACGAGCAGTACTTC
>-|TRBJ1-3|-|TRBV10-1
CASSVGGAGNTIYF
TGCGCCAGCAGTGTCGGGGGTGCTGGAAACACCATATATTTT
>-|TRBJ2-3|-|TRBV27
CASSLQGRPGDTQYF
TGTGCCAGCAGTTTACAGGGACGGCCAGGAGATACGCAGTATTTT
>TRBD2|TRBJ2-7|-|TRBV28
CASSVSGAGFREQYF
TGTGCCAGCAGCGTATCAGGAGCGGGGTTTCGGGAGCAGTACTTC
>TRBD2|TRBJ2-3|-|TRBV28
CASSPAGLAGSTDTQYF
TGTGCCAGCAGCCCGGCAGGGCTAGCGGGCAGCACAGATACGCAGTATTTT
>-|TRBJ1-2|-|TRBV18
CASSPDREDGYTF
TGTGCCAGCTCACCAGACAGAGAGGATGGCTACACCTTC
>TRBD2|TRBJ2-3|-|TRBV7-2
CASSPVGLAGATDTQYF
TGTGCCAGCAGCCCTGTGGGACTAGCGGGAGCCACAGATACGCAGTATTTT